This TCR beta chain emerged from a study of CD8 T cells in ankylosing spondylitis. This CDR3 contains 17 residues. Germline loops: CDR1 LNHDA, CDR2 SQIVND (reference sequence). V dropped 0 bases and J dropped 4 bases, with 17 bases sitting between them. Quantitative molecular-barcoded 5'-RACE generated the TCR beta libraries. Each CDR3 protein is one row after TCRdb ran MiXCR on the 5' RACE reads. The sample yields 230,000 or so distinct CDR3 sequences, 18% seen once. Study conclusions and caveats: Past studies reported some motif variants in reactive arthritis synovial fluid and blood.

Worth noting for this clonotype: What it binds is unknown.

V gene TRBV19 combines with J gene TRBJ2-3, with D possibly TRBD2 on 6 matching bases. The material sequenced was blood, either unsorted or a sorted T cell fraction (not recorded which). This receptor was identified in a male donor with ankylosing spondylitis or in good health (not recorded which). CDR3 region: CASSIDGTGVGPDTQYF. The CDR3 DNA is TGTGCCAGTAGTATAGATGGAACGGGAGTGGGCCCAGATACGCAGTATTTT. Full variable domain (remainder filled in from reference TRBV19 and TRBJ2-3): DGGITQSPKYLFRKEGQNVTLSCEQNLNHDAMYWYRQDPGQGLRLIYYSQIVNDFQKGDIAEGYSVSREKKESFPLTVTSAQKNPTAFYLCASSIDGTGVGPDTQYFGPGTRLTVL.